A selection of T cell receptor beta chains follows, all from one sample in a study of shared clonotypes between healthy human individuals. Profiled with immunoSEQ multiplex PCR; TCRdb holds only in-frame clones, not every one. The sample has about 590,000 clones; nearly 97% are singletons. Sequencing input: naive CD8+ T cells sorted from blood. These receptors all come from a woman in her twenties or thirties in good health. Each CDR3 is given with its conserved first and last residue. D genes are given only for firm matches. The listing skips clone size in some rows; elsewhere it reads once, few, many or a size class.

v_gene: TRBV5-1
len: 18
d_gene: TRBD2
abundance: .
j_gene: TRBJ2-1
CDR3nt: TGCGCCAGCAGCTGGGAAGGACTAGCGGCTTACCCGGGCAATGAGCAGTTCTTC
CDR3aa: CASSWEGLAAYPGNEQFF

v_gene: TRBV5-4
len: 14
d_gene: .
abundance: .
j_gene: TRBJ2-4
CDR3nt: TGTGCCAGCAGCTTCCAGGGTCCCGAGAACATTCAGTACTTC
CDR3aa: CASSFQGPENIQYF

v_gene: TRBV28
len: 14
d_gene: TRBD2
abundance: .
j_gene: TRBJ2-7
CDR3nt: TGTGCCAGCAGACGACTAGCGGGAGTGTGGGAGCAGTACTTC
CDR3aa: CASRRLAGVWEQYF

v_gene: TRBV29-1
len: 12
d_gene: .
abundance: .
j_gene: TRBJ1-1
CDR3nt: TGCAGCTCCTTGTCAGGGCTGACTGAAGCTTTCTTT
CDR3aa: CSSLSGLTEAFF

v_gene: TRBV28
len: 13
d_gene: .
abundance: .
j_gene: TRBJ2-3
CDR3nt: TGTGCCGGTCAGGGTTTGAACACAGATACGCAGTATTTT
CDR3aa: CAGQGLNTDTQYF

v_gene: TRBV7-9
len: 16
d_gene: TRBD1
abundance: .
j_gene: TRBJ1-2
CDR3nt: TGTGCCAGCAGCTTAACTAACAGGGGGCTGAACTATGGCTACACCTTC
CDR3aa: CASSLTNRGLNYGYTF

v_gene: TRBV23-1
len: 12
d_gene: .
abundance: once
j_gene: TRBJ1-1
CDR3nt: TGCGCCAGCAGTGCCCGGGCCGCCGGAGCTTTCTTT
CDR3aa: CASSARAAGAFF

v_gene: TRBV14
len: 17
d_gene: TRBD2
abundance: .
j_gene: TRBJ2-3
CDR3nt: TGTGCCAGCAGCCAAGATTTGGCTAGCGGGTGGGCAGATACGCAGTATTTT
CDR3aa: CASSQDLASGWADTQYF

v_gene: TRBV5-8
len: 15
d_gene: .
abundance: .
j_gene: TRBJ1-5
CDR3nt: TGTGCCAGCAGCTTGACAGTATATAGCAATCAGCCCCAGCATTTT
CDR3aa: CASSLTVYSNQPQHF

v_gene: TRBV29-1
len: 15
d_gene: TRBD2
abundance: .
j_gene: TRBJ2-1
CDR3nt: TGCAGCGCCCGTTTTGCGGGGGGAGACTACAATGAGCAGTTCTTC
CDR3aa: CSARFAGGDYNEQFF

v_gene: TRBV11-2
len: 15
d_gene: TRBD1
abundance: .
j_gene: TRBJ1-3
CDR3nt: TGTGCCAGCAGCCCCCCCGGGACAGTGGGAAACACCATATATTTT
CDR3aa: CASSPPGTVGNTIYF

v_gene: TRBV7-9
len: 15
d_gene: TRBD2
abundance: .
j_gene: TRBJ2-7
CDR3nt: TGTGCCGTCTACGGGCGGGGGGAAAACTCCTACGAGCAGTACTTC
CDR3aa: CAVYGRGENSYEQYF

v_gene: TRBV7-9
len: 16
d_gene: .
abundance: once
j_gene: TRBJ2-3
CDR3nt: TGTGCCAGCAGCTTAGGGTACAGCGGAAGCACAGATACGCAGTATTTT
CDR3aa: CASSLGYSGSTDTQYF

v_gene: TRBV28
len: 15
d_gene: .
abundance: .
j_gene: TRBJ2-1
CDR3nt: TGTGCCAGCAGTTGGGGTAGGCAGATCTACAATGAGCAGTTCTTC
CDR3aa: CASSWGRQIYNEQFF

v_gene: TRBV5-4
len: 14
d_gene: .
abundance: .
j_gene: TRBJ1-2
CDR3nt: TGTGCCAGCAGCTTGGGGTCGGTTAACTATGGCTACACCTTC
CDR3aa: CASSLGSVNYGYTF

v_gene: TRBV19
len: 17
d_gene: TRBD1
abundance: .
j_gene: TRBJ1-1
CDR3nt: TGTGCCAGTAGCCCCCAGACAGGGGGCCAGGCAGACACTGAAGCTTTCTTT
CDR3aa: CASSPQTGGQADTEAFF

v_gene: TRBV19
len: 13
d_gene: .
abundance: .
j_gene: TRBJ2-2
CDR3nt: TGTGCCAGTAGTATAATTAACACCGGGGAGCTGTTTTTT
CDR3aa: CASSIINTGELFF

v_gene: TRBV28
len: 12
d_gene: .
abundance: .
j_gene: TRBJ2-1
CDR3nt: TGTGCCAGCAAGGAGATCGGCAATGAGCAGTTCTTC
CDR3aa: CASKEIGNEQFF

v_gene: TRBV7-6
len: 14
d_gene: .
abundance: .
j_gene: TRBJ1-1
CDR3nt: TGTGCCAGCAGCTTAGTATCCCCTGGCACTGAAGCTTTCTTT
CDR3aa: CASSLVSPGTEAFF

v_gene: TRBV13
len: 15
d_gene: TRBD2
abundance: .
j_gene: TRBJ2-7
CDR3nt: TGTGCCAGCAGCTATAATAGCGGGATACTCTACGAGCAGTACTTC
CDR3aa: CASSYNSGILYEQYF

v_gene: TRBV5-6
len: 16
d_gene: .
abundance: .
j_gene: TRBJ1-2
CDR3nt: TGTGCCAGCAGCTTCCGGGTCCAGTTCTCCGGGGTGGGCTACACCTTC
CDR3aa: CASSFRVQFSGVGYTF

v_gene: TRBV28
len: 16
d_gene: .
abundance: .
j_gene: TRBJ1-2
CDR3nt: TGTGCCAGCAGTTTATCGGGCAGGGTGGTTTTCTATGGCTACACCTTC
CDR3aa: CASSLSGRVVFYGYTF

v_gene: TRBV7-9
len: 13
d_gene: TRBD2
abundance: .
j_gene: TRBJ2-2
CDR3nt: TGTGCCAAGGGGAGGGCGAACACCGGGGAGCTGTTTTTT
CDR3aa: CAKGRANTGELFF

v_gene: TRBV29-1
len: 15
d_gene: .
abundance: once
j_gene: TRBJ2-7
CDR3nt: TGCAGCGTTGAAGACGGAGAGGGAAAATGGTACGAGCAGTACTTC
CDR3aa: CSVEDGEGKWYEQYF

v_gene: TRBV10-2
len: 19
d_gene: TRBD2
abundance: .
j_gene: TRBJ2-2
CDR3nt: TGCGCCTCCACAACCGGGACTAGCGGGAGTAAGCCGAACACCGGGGAGCTGTTTTTT
CDR3aa: CASTTGTSGSKPNTGELFF

v_gene: TRBV28
len: 18
d_gene: .
abundance: .
j_gene: TRBJ1-1
CDR3nt: TGTGCCAGCAGTCGAACGGTGATAACAGGGTTCGGGGACACTGAAGCTTTCTTT
CDR3aa: CASSRTVITGFGDTEAFF

v_gene: TRBV5-6
len: 17
d_gene: .
abundance: once
j_gene: TRBJ1-2
CDR3nt: TGTGCCAGCAGCCCGCAGAGGGGGGGGTTAACATTCTATGGCTACACCTTC
CDR3aa: CASSPQRGGLTFYGYTF

v_gene: TRBV5-1
len: 15
d_gene: TRBD1
abundance: .
j_gene: TRBJ2-2
CDR3nt: TGCGCCAGCCGACGGGACAGGGCGGACACCGGGGAGCTGTTTTTT
CDR3aa: CASRRDRADTGELFF

v_gene: TRBV4-1
len: 16
d_gene: .
abundance: .
j_gene: TRBJ2-5
CDR3nt: TGCGCCAGCAGCCAAGTGATCGGGGGCCGCGGAGAGACCCAGTACTTC
CDR3aa: CASSQVIGGRGETQYF

v_gene: TRBV2
len: 14
d_gene: .
abundance: .
j_gene: TRBJ2-1
CDR3nt: TGTGCCAGCAGTGAAGCCCGCGTTAACAATGAGCAGTTCTTC
CDR3aa: CASSEARVNNEQFF

v_gene: TRBV7-9
len: 14
d_gene: .
abundance: .
j_gene: TRBJ1-5
CDR3nt: TGTGCCAGCAGCTTAGGTCAGGGATTACAGCCCCAGCATTTT
CDR3aa: CASSLGQGLQPQHF

v_gene: TRBV14
len: 16
d_gene: .
abundance: .
j_gene: TRBJ2-1
CDR3nt: TGTGCCAGCAGCCAAGATCTGGATCGAGAGTTTCATGAGCAGTTCTTC
CDR3aa: CASSQDLDREFHEQFF

v_gene: TRBV5-5
len: 12
d_gene: .
abundance: .
j_gene: TRBJ1-1
CDR3nt: TGTGCCAGCAGCAAGGGAAACACTGAAGCTTTCTTT
CDR3aa: CASSKGNTEAFF

v_gene: TRBV7-8
len: 15
d_gene: .
abundance: .
j_gene: TRBJ2-5
CDR3nt: TGTGCCAGCAGCTTAGACCTAGCTCCCCAAGAGACCCAGTACTTC
CDR3aa: CASSLDLAPQETQYF

v_gene: TRBV11-3
len: 13
d_gene: .
abundance: .
j_gene: TRBJ2-7
CDR3nt: TGTGCCAGCAGCTCGGGACTGGGCTACGAGCAGTACTTC
CDR3aa: CASSSGLGYEQYF

v_gene: TRBV19
len: 11
d_gene: .
abundance: .
j_gene: TRBJ1-5
CDR3nt: TGTGCCAGTAGGTCGACAGGCACCCAGCATTTT
CDR3aa: CASRSTGTQHF

v_gene: TRBV6-6
len: 14
d_gene: .
abundance: .
j_gene: TRBJ1-5
CDR3nt: TGTGCCAGCAGTTTAGGGGACAGCAATCAGCCCCAGCATTTT
CDR3aa: CASSLGDSNQPQHF

v_gene: TRBV13
len: 16
d_gene: TRBD2
abundance: .
j_gene: TRBJ2-1
CDR3nt: TGTGCCAGCAGCACGGGACTAGCGGCCTCCTACAATGAGCAGTTCTTC
CDR3aa: CASSTGLAASYNEQFF

v_gene: TRBV29-1
len: 15
d_gene: .
abundance: .
j_gene: TRBJ2-1
CDR3nt: TGCAGCGTGGACCCCTGGGGCGGGGATACTATTGAGCAGTTCTTC
CDR3aa: CSVDPWGGDTIEQFF

v_gene: TRBV11-2
len: 14
d_gene: .
abundance: once
j_gene: TRBJ1-4
CDR3nt: TGTGCCAGCAGCTCGTGGACCGCAAATGAAAAACTGTTTTTT
CDR3aa: CASSSWTANEKLFF

v_gene: TRBV9
len: 12
d_gene: .
abundance: .
j_gene: TRBJ2-5
CDR3nt: TGTGCCAGCAGCGTAGAACAAGAGACCCAGTACTTC
CDR3aa: CASSVEQETQYF

v_gene: TRBV28
len: 17
d_gene: .
abundance: .
j_gene: TRBJ2-2
CDR3nt: TGTGCCAGCAGTTTCCCCGGTGTTAGGCCGGGGACCGGGGAGCTGTTTTTT
CDR3aa: CASSFPGVRPGTGELFF

v_gene: TRBV11-2
len: 16
d_gene: TRBD1
abundance: .
j_gene: TRBJ2-7
CDR3nt: TGTGCCAGCAGCTTAGATCGTCAGGGGGCCCTCTACGAGCAGTACTTC
CDR3aa: CASSLDRQGALYEQYF

v_gene: TRBV6-5
len: 14
d_gene: TRBD2
abundance: .
j_gene: TRBJ2-1
CDR3nt: TGTGCCAGCAGCACTAGCGGGGAGGGGCAAGAGCAGTTCTTC
CDR3aa: CASSTSGEGQEQFF

v_gene: TRBV11-2
len: 12
d_gene: .
abundance: once
j_gene: TRBJ1-1
CDR3nt: TGTGCCAGCAGCTTATGGGAAGCTGAAGCTTTCTTT
CDR3aa: CASSLWEAEAFF

v_gene: TRBV28
len: 17
d_gene: TRBD1
abundance: once
j_gene: TRBJ1-2
CDR3nt: TGTGCCAGCAGTTTATGGCCTTGGGGACAGGGGGGGACTGGCTACACCTTC
CDR3aa: CASSLWPWGQGGTGYTF

v_gene: TRBV14
len: 13
d_gene: .
abundance: .
j_gene: TRBJ2-7
CDR3nt: TGTGCCAGCAGCCATTTAGGAGTCTACGAGCAGTACTTC
CDR3aa: CASSHLGVYEQYF

v_gene: TRBV28
len: 14
d_gene: .
abundance: .
j_gene: TRBJ2-1
CDR3nt: TGTGCCAGCAGTTTCTCACTAAGTATCCATGAGCAGTTCTTC
CDR3aa: CASSFSLSIHEQFF

v_gene: TRBV6-5
len: 14
d_gene: TRBD2
abundance: .
j_gene: TRBJ2-2
CDR3nt: TGTGCCAGCAGTTTAGCGGGCAACACCGGGGAGCTGTTTTTT
CDR3aa: CASSLAGNTGELFF

v_gene: TRBV2
len: 16
d_gene: TRBD1
abundance: .
j_gene: TRBJ1-2
CDR3nt: TGTGCCAGCAGTGAAGATGGGACAGGACCTTCGGAGGGCTACACCTTC
CDR3aa: CASSEDGTGPSEGYTF

v_gene: TRBV7-6
len: 13
d_gene: TRBD1
abundance: .
j_gene: TRBJ1-2
CDR3nt: TGTGCCAGCAGCTCCGGGACAGGGCATGGCTACACCTTC
CDR3aa: CASSSGTGHGYTF

v_gene: TRBV14
len: 16
d_gene: TRBD2
abundance: .
j_gene: TRBJ2-7
CDR3nt: TGTGCCAGCAGCCAAGCTGGACTAGCGAGAAACTACGAGCAGTACTTC
CDR3aa: CASSQAGLARNYEQYF

v_gene: TRBV11-2
len: 15
d_gene: TRBD2
abundance: .
j_gene: TRBJ2-1
CDR3nt: TGTGCCAGCAGCGGGACTAGCGGGATCTACAATGAGCAGTTCTTC
CDR3aa: CASSGTSGIYNEQFF